The sequence of this T cell receptor beta chain was determined in a study of blood T cell repertoires in COVID-19. Study in general: PBMCs, B-cell-depleted T cells, or T cells provided the cDNA or gDNA that made up the material.

V was shortened by 1 base and J by 2 bases, with 5 bases between the two germline ends. The CDR3 totals 13 residues. Points on this clone: The same CDR3 is also encoded by other DNA sequences in this sample.

This table comes from immunoSEQ multiplex PCR, and its TCRdb copy is limited to in-frame clones, with some not included. This sample has roughly 80,000 clones, with about four fifths found just once. The source material was peripheral blood. The receptor was isolated from a human donor in a cohort sampled during active COVID-19. This sequence joins TRBV12-3 or TRBV12-4 and TRBJ1-2, with no clear D. The CDR3 DNA reads TGTGCCAGCAGTTTAGGCAGAAACTATGGCTACACCTTC. Protein product: CASSLGRNYGYTF.